The subject of this entry is one T cell receptor beta chain. Germline V lookup: CDR1 SGHTA, CDR2 FQGTGA. The trim removed 5 bases at V and 6 bases at J, leaving 16 bases unmatched. The CDR3 runs 17 residues. The data belong to a study of technical replicates of blood from several donors. Method: immunoSEQ multiplex PCR; TCRdb's copy keeps in-frame clones and lacks some. This table holds around 83,000 clones, around 94% found once. The J gene is TRBJ2-7, the V gene TRBV7-3; TRBD1 agrees at 10 bases. This clonotype was obtained from a human donor in good health. Specimen: T cells isolated from PBMCs. In DNA, the CDR3 is TGTGCCAGCAGCCCGACTACCGGGACAGGGGCATTGAGCGAGCAGTACTTC. The encoded protein is CASSPTTGTGALSEQYF. Full variable domain (missing parts from reference TRBV7-3 and TRBJ2-7): GAGVSQTPSNKVTEKGKYVELRCDPISGHTALYWYRQSLGQGPEFLIYFQGTGAADDSGLPNDRFFAVRPEGSVSTLKIQRTERGDSAVYLCASSPTTGTGALSEQYFGPGTRLTVT.